This T cell receptor (beta chain) derives from a study of blood T cells in healthy people across ages. The germline V and J ends were trimmed by 4 bases and 11 bases, with 17 bases remaining between them. The CDR3 loop spans 13 amino acids. Germline CDR1 reads SGHTA; CDR2 reads FQGTGA. Study-wide findings and caveats: TCR beta diversity per million T cells fell roughly linearly with age.

Combining a sample-barcoded 5' primer with a J-beta primer mix, a second PCR ran for roughly 7 to 12 cycles. TCRdb reprocessed the 5' RACE reads via MiXCR and lists one record per CDR3 protein. Found here are about 680,000 distinct CDR3 sequences, roughly 49% of them singletons; the top ten hold under 35%. On this clonotype itself: Its antigen is still unknown.

Researchers report isolating at least 7 million PBMCs per sample. The specimen was blood. V gene TRBV7-3 combines with J gene TRBJ2-5, with D perhaps given as TRBD1 or TRBD2 (5 bases each). The TCR was taken from a woman aged 55-69 years in good health. The CDR3 loop is CASSWGPGNEQYF. In DNA form, the CDR3 reads TGTGCCAGCAGCTGGGGACCAGGCAATGAGCAGTACTTC.